The entry that follows covers one T cell receptor (beta chain) sequence. The antigen remains unidentified. The sample is drawn from a study of lymphopenia after photon versus proton radiotherapy. General study results and limits: Photon-treated patients lost naive T cells and TCR diversity; proton-treated stayed stable.

V trimming: 5 bases; J trimming: 0 bases; junction bases outside the gene matches: 9. Germline-derived CDR1 and CDR2 are SQVTM and ANQGSEA. The CDR3 runs 15 residues. The method was immunoSEQ multiplex PCR; TCRdb's version includes in-frame clones alone and lacks a portion of them. In the table there are 55,000 to 70,000 clones, around 90% of which are singletons. The chain couples TRBV29-1 to TRBJ1-1; 7 bases are shared with TRBD1. The sample in question was peripheral blood, obtained from a patient treated with photon-based radiotherapy. This TCR came from a middle-aged woman with cholangiocarcinoma. Here the CDR3 reads CSVFEKGALNTEAFF. For the CDR3, the DNA is TGCAGCGTTTTTGAAAAGGGGGCCCTGAACACTGAAGCTTTCTTT.